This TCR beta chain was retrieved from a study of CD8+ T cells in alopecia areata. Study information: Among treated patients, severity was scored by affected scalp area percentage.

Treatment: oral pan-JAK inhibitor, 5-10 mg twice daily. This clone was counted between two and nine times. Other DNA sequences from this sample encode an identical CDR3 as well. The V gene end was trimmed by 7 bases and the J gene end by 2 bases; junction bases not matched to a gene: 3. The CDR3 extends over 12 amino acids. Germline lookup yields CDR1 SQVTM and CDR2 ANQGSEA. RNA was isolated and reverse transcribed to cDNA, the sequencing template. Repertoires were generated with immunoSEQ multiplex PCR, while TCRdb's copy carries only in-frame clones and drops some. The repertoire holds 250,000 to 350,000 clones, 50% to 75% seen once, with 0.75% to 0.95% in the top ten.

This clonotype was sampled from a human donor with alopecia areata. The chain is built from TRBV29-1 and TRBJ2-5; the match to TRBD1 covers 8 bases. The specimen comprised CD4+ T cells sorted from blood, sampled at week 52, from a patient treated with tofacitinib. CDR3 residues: CSGGTGQETQYF. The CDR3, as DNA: TGCAGCGGCGGGACAGGACAAGAGACCCAGTACTTC.